This TCR beta chain was sequenced in a study of blood T cells in healthy people across ages. The wider study: About one barcoded beta molecule per two T cells came from capture by template switching.

There are 14 residues in the CDR3. V lost 2 bases and J lost 0, with 11 bases in between. Germline V lookup: CDR1 DFQATT, CDR2 SNEGSKA (reference sequence). This clonotype appeared a few times. Primers used in a second PCR of about 6 to 11 cycles were a sample-barcoded 5' primer and a J-beta primer mix. In TCRdb, the 5' RACE reads were re-called with MiXCR into one record per CDR3 protein. The table shows 700,000 or so distinct CDR3 sequences, with roughly 41% occurring only once. This TCR came from an elderly man in good health. The sequenced sample was blood. This chain joins TRBV20-1 and TRBJ2-7; D gene ambiguous. DNA of the CDR3: TGCAGTGCTAGAACCCGACAACCCTCCTACGAGCAGTACTTC. Its translation is CSARTRQPSYEQYF.